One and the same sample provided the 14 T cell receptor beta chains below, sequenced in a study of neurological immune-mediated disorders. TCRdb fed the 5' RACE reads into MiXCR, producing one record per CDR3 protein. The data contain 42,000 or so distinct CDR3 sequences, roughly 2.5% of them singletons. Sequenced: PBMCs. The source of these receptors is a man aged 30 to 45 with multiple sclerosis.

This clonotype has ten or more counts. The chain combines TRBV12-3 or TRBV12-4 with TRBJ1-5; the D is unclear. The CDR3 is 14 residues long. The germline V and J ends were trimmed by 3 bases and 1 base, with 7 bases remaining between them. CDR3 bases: TGTGCCAGCAGTTTCGCAAGGAGCAATCAGCCCCAGCATTTT. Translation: CASSFARSNQPQHF.

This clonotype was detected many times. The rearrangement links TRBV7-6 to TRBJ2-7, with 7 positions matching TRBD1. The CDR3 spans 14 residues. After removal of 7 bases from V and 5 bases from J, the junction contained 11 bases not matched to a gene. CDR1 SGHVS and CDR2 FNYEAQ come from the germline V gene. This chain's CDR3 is CASTLDQGDNEQYF. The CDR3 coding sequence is TGTGCCAGCACCCTCGATCAGGGGGACAACGAGCAGTACTTC. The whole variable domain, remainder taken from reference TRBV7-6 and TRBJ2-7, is GAGVSQSPRYKVTKRGQDVALRCDPISGHVSLYWYRQALGQGPEFLTYFNYEAQQDKSGLPNDRFSAERPEGSISTLTIQRTEQRDSAMYRCASTLDQGDNEQYFGPGTRLTVT.

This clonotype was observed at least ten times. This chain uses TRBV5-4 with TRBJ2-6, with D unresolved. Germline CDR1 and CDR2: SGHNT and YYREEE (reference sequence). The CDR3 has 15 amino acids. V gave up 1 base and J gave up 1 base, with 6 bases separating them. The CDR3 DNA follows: TGTGCCAGCAGCTTGCAGATATCTGGGGCCAACGTCCTGACTTTC. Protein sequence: CASSLQISGANVLTF.

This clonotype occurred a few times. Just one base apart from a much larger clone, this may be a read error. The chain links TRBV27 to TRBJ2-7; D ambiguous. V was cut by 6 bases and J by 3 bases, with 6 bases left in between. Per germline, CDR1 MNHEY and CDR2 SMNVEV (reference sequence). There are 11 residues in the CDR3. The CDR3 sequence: CASRQNYEQYF. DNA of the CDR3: TGTGCCAGCAGACAAAACTACGAGCAGTACTTC.

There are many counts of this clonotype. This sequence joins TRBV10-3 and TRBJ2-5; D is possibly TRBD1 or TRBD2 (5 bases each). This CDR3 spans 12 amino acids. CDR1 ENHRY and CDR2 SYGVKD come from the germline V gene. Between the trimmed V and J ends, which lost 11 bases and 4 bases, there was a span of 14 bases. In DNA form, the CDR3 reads TGTGCCTCCGGGGCCCTCGGAGAGACCCAGTACTTC. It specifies CASGALGETQYF.

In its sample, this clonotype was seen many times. The CDR3 is CSAAGVYKTEAFF. CDR3 nucleotide sequence: TGCAGTGCTGCAGGGGTTTATAAGACTGAAGCTTTCTTT. V and J are TRBV20-1 and TRBJ1-1; tentatively, D is TRBD1 (6 bases). V was shortened by 5 bases and J by 5 bases, with 15 bases between the two germline ends. The CDR3 is made up of 13 amino acids. CDR1 DFQATT and CDR2 SNEGSKA come from the germline V gene (reference sequence).

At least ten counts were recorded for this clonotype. CDR3 region: CASSLGDNQETQYF. In DNA form, the CDR3 reads TGCGCCAGCAGCTTGGGGGACAATCAAGAGACCCAGTACTTC. This sequence joins TRBV5-1 and TRBJ2-5; D might be TRBD1 (6 bases). Looked up from germline, CDR1 is SGHRS and CDR2 is YFSETQ. Trimming took off 0 bases at V and 2 bases at J, with 8 bases between the two ends. CDR3 length equals 14 residues.

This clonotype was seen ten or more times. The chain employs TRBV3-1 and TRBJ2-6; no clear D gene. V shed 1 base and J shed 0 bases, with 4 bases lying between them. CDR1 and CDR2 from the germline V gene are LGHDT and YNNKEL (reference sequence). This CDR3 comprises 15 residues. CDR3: CASSQGVSGANVLTF. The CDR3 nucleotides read TGTGCCAGCAGCCAAGGGGTCTCTGGGGCCAACGTCCTGACTTTC.

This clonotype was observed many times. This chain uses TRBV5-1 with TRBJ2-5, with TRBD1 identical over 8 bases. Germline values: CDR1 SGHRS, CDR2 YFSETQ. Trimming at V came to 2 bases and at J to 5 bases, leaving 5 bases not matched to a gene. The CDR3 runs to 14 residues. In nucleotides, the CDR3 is TGCGCCAGCAGCTTACCAGGGGGCGCGGAGACCCAGTACTTC. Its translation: CASSLPGGAETQYF.

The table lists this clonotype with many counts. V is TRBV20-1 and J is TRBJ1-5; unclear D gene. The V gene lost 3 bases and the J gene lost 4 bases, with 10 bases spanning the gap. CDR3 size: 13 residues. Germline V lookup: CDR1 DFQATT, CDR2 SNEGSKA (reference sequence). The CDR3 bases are TGCAGTGCTAGTAGGGTCAAAAATCAGCCCCAGCATTTT. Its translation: CSASRVKNQPQHF.

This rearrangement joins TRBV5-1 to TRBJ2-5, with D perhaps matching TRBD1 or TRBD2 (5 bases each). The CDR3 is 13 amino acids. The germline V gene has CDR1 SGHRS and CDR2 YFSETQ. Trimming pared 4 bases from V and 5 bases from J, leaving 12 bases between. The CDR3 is CASSEGPRETQYF. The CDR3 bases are TGCGCCAGCAGCGAGGGACCGAGGGAGACCCAGTACTTC.

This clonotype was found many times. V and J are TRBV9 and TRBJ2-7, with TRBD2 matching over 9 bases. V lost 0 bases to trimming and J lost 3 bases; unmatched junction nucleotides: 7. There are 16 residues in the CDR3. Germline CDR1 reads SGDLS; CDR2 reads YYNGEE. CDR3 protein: CASSVGKAGGLYEQYF. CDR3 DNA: TGTGCCAGCAGCGTAGGGAAAGCGGGGGGCCTCTACGAGCAGTACTTC.

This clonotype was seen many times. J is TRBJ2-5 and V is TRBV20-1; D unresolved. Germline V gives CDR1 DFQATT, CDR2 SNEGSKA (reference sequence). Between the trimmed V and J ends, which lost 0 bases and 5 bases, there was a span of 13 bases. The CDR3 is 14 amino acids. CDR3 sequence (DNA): TGCAGTGCTAGAGATAGGGCAGGTTTGGAGACCCAGTACTTC. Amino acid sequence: CSARDRAGLETQYF.

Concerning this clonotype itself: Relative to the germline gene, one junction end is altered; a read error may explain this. The CDR3 sequence: CDSSWARQAQYF. DNA for the CDR3: TGTGACAGCAGTTGGGCCCGACAGGCTCAGTACTTC. This chain uses TRBV28 with TRBJ2-7, with TRBD1 as a possible D gene (6 bases). Germline V gene data show CDR1 as MDHEN and CDR2 as SYDVKM. This CDR3 has 12 residues.